These 23 T cell receptor beta chains were sequenced from one sample in a study of CD8+ T cells in alopecia areata. Extracted from the samples, RNA was reverse transcribed into cDNA to serve as the sequencing template. Assay: immunoSEQ multiplex PCR; the TCRdb copy retains only in-frame clones and omits some. The profile covers about 100,000 clones, with roughly 60% appearing a single time and roughly 15% taken by the ten largest. Treatment in this sample: oral pan-JAK inhibitor, 5-10 mg twice daily. The input for sequencing was CD8+ T cells sorted from blood, taken around week 55, from a patient treated with tofacitinib. The receptors shown here come from a human donor with alopecia areata.

The chain combines TRBV13 with TRBJ1-3; D perhaps matches TRBD1 (5 bases). This CDR3 spans 16 amino acids. Germline values: CDR1 PRHDT, CDR2 FYEKMQ (reference sequence). Between the trimmed V and J ends, which lost 3 bases and 3 bases, there was a span of 15 bases. The CDR3 nucleotides are TGTGCCAGCAGCTTCGGGACTTCTTATAATGGAAACACCATATATTTT. Translated, it gives CASSFGTSYNGNTIYF.

In DNA, the CDR3 is TGTGCCAGCAGCTTGGGCGCGAGGTTCACAGATACGCAGTATTTT. Translating it yields CASSLGARFTDTQYF. The chain has TRBV5-6 and TRBJ2-3; D remains ambiguous. Germline lookup yields CDR1 SGHDT and CDR2 YYEEEE. The CDR3 has 15 residues. V was trimmed by 0 bases and J by 2 bases, leaving 10 bases between them. The entire variable domain, with the rest obtained from reference TRBV5-6 and TRBJ2-3, is as follows: DAGVTQSPTHLIKTRGQQVTLRCSPKSGHDTVSWYQQALGQGPQFIFQYYEEEERQRGNFPDRFSGHQFPNYSSELNVNALLLGDSALYLCASSLGARFTDTQYFGPGTRLTVL.

The chain uses TRBV9 and TRBJ1-3; D is uncertain. The CDR3 extends over 11 amino acids. Germline V gene data show CDR1 as SGDLS and CDR2 as YYNGEE. Between the trimmed V and J ends, which lost 7 bases and 0 bases, there was a span of 2 bases. The CDR3 reads CASLSGNTIYF. The CDR3 bases are TGTGCCAGCCTCTCTGGAAACACCATATATTTT.

The chain uses TRBV14 and TRBJ2-7; the D call may be TRBD1 or TRBD2 (5 bases each). The germline CDR1 and CDR2 sequences are SGHDN and FVKESK. Trimming stripped 3 bases from V and 1 base from J, with 13 bases between. This CDR3 spans 15 amino acids. CDR3 nucleotides: TGTGCCAGCAGCCATACCCGGGGCTATTCCTACGAGCAGTACTTC. This translates into CASSHTRGYSYEQYF.

This clone was detected a few times. The CDR3 DNA reads as TGTGCCAGCAGCTCGGATACGCAGTATTTT. It codes for CASSSDTQYF. This rearrangement joins TRBV7-9 to TRBJ2-3; D is unresolved. Germline V gives CDR1 SEHNR, CDR2 FQNEAQ (reference sequence). This CDR3 comprises 10 residues. The V end lost 4 bases, the J end lost 6 bases, and 2 bases lay between the germline ends. Variable domain in full (rest from reference TRBV7-9 and TRBJ2-3): DTGVSQNPRHKITKRGQNVTFRCDPISEHNRLYWYRQTLGQGPEFLTYFQNEAQLEKSRLLSDRFSAERPKGSFSTLEIQRTEQGDSAMYLCASSSDTQYFGPGTRLTVL.

This clone was found once. The gene calls are TRBV27 and TRBJ1-5; D is unresolved. The CDR3 runs to 12 residues. Per germline, CDR1 MNHEY and CDR2 SMNVEV (reference sequence). The V end lost 5 bases, the J end lost 6 bases, and 8 bases lay between the germline ends. The CDR3 region has the DNA TGTGCCAGCAGTCCCCCGGGTCAGCCCCAGCATTTT. It translates to CASSPPGQPQHF.

This clone was detected a few times. The genes are TRBV7-9 and TRBJ1-2; TRBD1 aligns across 11 bases. The CDR3 runs 16 residues. J was trimmed by 8 bases and V by 5 bases; bases with no gene match: 13. In germline, CDR1 is SEHNR, CDR2 FQNEAQ (reference sequence). The CDR3 coding sequence is TGTGCCAGCAGCACCCGGACAGGGGGCTTTCTCGGGGGCTACACCTTC. It translates to CASSTRTGGFLGGYTF.

This chain connects TRBV18 to TRBJ2-7; 7 nucleotides align to TRBD1. The trim removed 4 bases at V and 3 bases at J, leaving 9 bases unmatched. The CDR3 has 15 amino acids. Germline V gene lookup returns CDR1 KGHSH and CDR2 LQKENI. CDR3 sequence (DNA): TGTGCCAGCTCACAACAGGCCGACAGGGACTACGAGCAGTACTTC. Protein: CASSQQADRDYEQYF.

The J gene is TRBJ2-2, the V gene TRBV11-2; D is possibly TRBD1 (5 bases). Germline-derived CDR1 and CDR2 are SGHAT and FQNNGV. CDR3 length: 15 amino acids. Trimming took off 5 bases at V and 8 bases at J, with 18 bases between the two ends. The CDR3 sequence: CASSIRWGLSGELFF. As DNA, the CDR3 is TGTGCCAGCAGCATTCGCTGGGGCCTTTCTGGGGAGCTGTTTTTT.

The chain's CDR3 is CAWNKSPGRDYGYTF. In DNA form, the CDR3 reads TGTGCCTGGAATAAGAGCCCGGGGCGAGACTATGGCTACACCTTC. The chain couples TRBV30 to TRBJ1-2, with D possibly being TRBD1 (5 bases). There are 15 residues in the CDR3. Germline V lookup: CDR1 GTSNPN, CDR2 SVGIG (reference sequence). The V and J ends lost 4 bases and 3 bases respectively, with 18 bases between them.

The chain recombines TRBV13 with TRBJ2-7; TRBD1 aligns across 7 bases. V was pared by 6 bases and J by 0 bases, with 2 bases of the junction left unmatched. Germline assignment: CDR1 PRHDT and CDR2 FYEKMQ (reference sequence). The CDR3 spans 13 residues. This CDR3 is CASRYRGSYEQYF. CDR3 sequence (DNA): TGTGCCAGCAGGTACAGGGGCTCCTACGAGCAGTACTTC.

This chain uses TRBV30 with TRBJ1-3; weak D call: TRBD1 (5 bases). The J call may be incorrect, as the DNA end agrees better with TRBJ2-2. The germline gives CDR1 GTSNPN, CDR2 SVGIG (reference sequence). The CDR3 consists of 12 residues. Here the CDR3 DNA reads TGTGCCTGGGACAGTAACACCGGGGAGCTGTTTTTT. Residues: CAWDSNTGELFF.

The rearrangement links TRBV5-1 to TRBJ1-2; possibly TRBD1 for D (6 bases). Germline CDR1 reads SGHRS; CDR2 reads YFSETQ. The CDR3 runs to 16 residues. The germline V and J ends were trimmed by 0 bases and 8 bases, with 20 bases remaining between them. CDR3 DNA: TGCGCCAGCAGCTTGGCCGTAGTGACAGGCCGGATCGGCTACACCTTC. This sequence encodes CASSLAVVTGRIGYTF.

The rearrangement uses TRBV9 and TRBJ2-2; D may be TRBD2 (6 bases). There are 15 residues in the CDR3. The germline V gene encodes CDR1 SGDLS and CDR2 YYNGEE. Trimming pared 0 bases from V and 4 bases from J, leaving 10 bases between. This CDR3 reads CASSVEEGSTGELFF. The DNA for the CDR3 is TGTGCCAGCAGCGTAGAGGAGGGTTCCACCGGGGAGCTGTTTTTT.

This clone has only a few counts. The V and J genes are TRBV6-5 and TRBJ2-2; D is unresolved. The CDR3 is 13 amino acids. The V gene lost 6 bases and the J gene lost 4 bases, with 9 bases spanning the gap. Per the germline V gene, CDR1 is MNHEY and CDR2 is SVGAGI. CDR3 sequence (DNA): TGTGCCAGCAGCCCATCGGGCACCGGGGAGCTGTTTTTT. It specifies CASSPSGTGELFF.

The chain recombines TRBV7-2 with TRBJ1-2, with D hard to call. CDR1 and CDR2 from the germline V gene are SGHTA and FQGNSA. Trimming shortened V by 10 bases and J by 2 bases, and 20 bases separated the two germline ends. The CDR3 spans 15 residues. This CDR3 is CATREGARLNYGYTF. CDR3 DNA sequence: TGTGCCACCAGAGAGGGTGCCAGGCTAAACTATGGCTACACCTTC.

The rearrangement joins TRBV27 to TRBJ2-1; TRBD1 agrees at 7 bases. This CDR3 is built from 15 residues. Germline assignment: CDR1 MNHEY and CDR2 SMNVEV (reference sequence). The V and J ends lost 3 bases and 2 bases, in that order; junction bases with no gene match: 4. Written as DNA, the CDR3 is TGTGCCAGCAGTTTCCGGGACAGACCCTACAATGAGCAGTTCTTC. This encodes CASSFRDRPYNEQFF.

The chain couples TRBV5-1 to TRBJ2-3; possibly TRBD1 for D (6 bases). From germline, CDR1 is SGHRS and CDR2 YFSETQ. The CDR3 length is 15 residues. The V end was cut by 0 bases, the J end by 4 bases, with 12 bases between. Written as DNA, the CDR3 is TGCGCCAGCAGCTTGGAGGGCAGGGGCCCAGATACGCAGTATTTT. Translation gives CASSLEGRGPDTQYF. Variable domain in full (rest from reference TRBV5-1 and TRBJ2-3): KAGVTQTPRYLIKTRGQQVTLSCSPISGHRSVSWYQQTPGQGLQFLFEYFSETQRNKGNFPGRFSGRQFSNSRSEMNVSTLELGDSALYLCASSLEGRGPDTQYFGPGTRLTVL.

The CDR3 DNA follows: TGTGCCAGCAGTTACAGCGGGGGGGCTGGCGAGCAGTTCTTC. Translated: CASSYSGGAGEQFF. This rearrangement joins TRBV13 to TRBJ2-1; 10 bases are shared with TRBD2. Germline V gives CDR1 PRHDT, CDR2 FYEKMQ (reference sequence). The J segment lost 10 bases and the V segment lost 6 bases, leaving 9 bases of the junction unmatched. The CDR3 is made up of 14 amino acids.

The rearrangement uses TRBV7-9 and TRBJ2-2, with D possibly called TRBD1 or TRBD2 (8 bases each). The CDR3 sequence is 19 residues long. Per the germline V gene, CDR1 is SEHNR and CDR2 is FQNEAQ (reference sequence). Between the trimmed V and J ends, which lost 7 bases and 3 bases, there was a span of 27 bases. Here the CDR3 DNA reads TGTGCCAGCACCCCCGGACAGGGAAGAGCGGGGGTAGACACCGGGGAGCTGTTTTTT. Protein: CASTPGQGRAGVDTGELFF.

This clone was counted between two and nine times. This rearrangement joins TRBV29-1 to TRBJ2-2, with unresolved D. Germline values: CDR1 SQVTM, CDR2 ANQGSEA. The CDR3 spans 13 residues. Trimming shortened V by 1 base and J by 6 bases, and 9 bases separated the two germline ends. CDR3 DNA: TGCAGCGTTGAAGTTTCCCCGGCCGGGGAGCTGTTTTTT. Amino acids: CSVEVSPAGELFF.

The rearrangement links TRBV25-1 to TRBJ1-4, with D perhaps TRBD1 (6 bases). The CDR3 consists of 15 residues. Germline lookup yields CDR1 MGHDK and CDR2 SYGVNS. Trimming cost V 1 base and J 7 bases, with 13 bases left between them. The CDR3 bases are TGTGCCAGCAGTGAATGGGCAGGGGTAGGTGAAAAACTGTTTTTT. This sequence encodes CASSEWAGVGEKLFF.

The chain couples TRBV10-3 to TRBJ2-7; D might be TRBD1 (5 bases). Deletions cut 2 bases from V and 3 bases from J, with 8 bases between. This CDR3 comprises 13 residues. In germline, CDR1 is ENHRY, CDR2 SYGVKD. The CDR3 loop reads CAISEAQVYEQYF. The CDR3 coding sequence is TGTGCCATCAGTGAGGCACAGGTCTACGAGCAGTACTTC.